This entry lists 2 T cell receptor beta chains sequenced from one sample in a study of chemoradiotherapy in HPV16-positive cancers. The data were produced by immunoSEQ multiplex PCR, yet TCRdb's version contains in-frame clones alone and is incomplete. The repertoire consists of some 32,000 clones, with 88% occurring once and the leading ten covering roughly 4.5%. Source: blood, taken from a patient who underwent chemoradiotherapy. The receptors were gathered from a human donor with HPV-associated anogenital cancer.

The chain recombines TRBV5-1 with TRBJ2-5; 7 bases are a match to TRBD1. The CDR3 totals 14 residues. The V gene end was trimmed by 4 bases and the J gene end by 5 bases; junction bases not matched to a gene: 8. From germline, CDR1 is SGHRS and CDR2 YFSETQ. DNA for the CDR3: TGCGCCAGCAGCATAATGACAGGGACGGAGACCCAGTACTTC. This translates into CASSIMTGTETQYF.

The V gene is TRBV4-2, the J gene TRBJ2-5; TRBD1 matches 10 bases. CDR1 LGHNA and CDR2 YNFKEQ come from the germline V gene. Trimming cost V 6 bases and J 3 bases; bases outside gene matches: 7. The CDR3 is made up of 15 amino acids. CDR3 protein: CASRSSGTGEETQYF. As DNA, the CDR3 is TGTGCCAGCAGATCTTCCGGGACAGGGGAAGAGACCCAGTACTTC.